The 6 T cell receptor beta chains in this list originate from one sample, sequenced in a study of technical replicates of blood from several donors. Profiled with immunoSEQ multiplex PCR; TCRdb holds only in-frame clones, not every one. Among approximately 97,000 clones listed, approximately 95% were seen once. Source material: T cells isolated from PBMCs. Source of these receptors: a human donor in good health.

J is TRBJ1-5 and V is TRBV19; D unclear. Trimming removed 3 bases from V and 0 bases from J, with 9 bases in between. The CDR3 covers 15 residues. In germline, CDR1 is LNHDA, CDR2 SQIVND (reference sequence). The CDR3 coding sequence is TGTGCCAGTAGTATGCTCGAGGTTAGCAATCAGCCCCAGCATTTT. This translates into CASSMLEVSNQPQHF. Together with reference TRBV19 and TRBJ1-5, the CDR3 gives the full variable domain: DGGITQSPKYLFRKEGQNVTLSCEQNLNHDAMYWYRQDPGQGLRLIYYSQIVNDFQKGDIAEGYSVSREKKESFPLTVTSAQKNPTAFYLCASSMLEVSNQPQHFGDGTRLSIL.

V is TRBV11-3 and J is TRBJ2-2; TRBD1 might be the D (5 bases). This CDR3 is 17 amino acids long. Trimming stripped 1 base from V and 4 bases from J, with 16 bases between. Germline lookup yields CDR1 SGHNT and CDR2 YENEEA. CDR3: CASSLGSGPVGTGELFF. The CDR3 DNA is TGTGCCAGCAGCTTAGGCTCAGGGCCTGTCGGCACCGGGGAGCTGTTTTTT.

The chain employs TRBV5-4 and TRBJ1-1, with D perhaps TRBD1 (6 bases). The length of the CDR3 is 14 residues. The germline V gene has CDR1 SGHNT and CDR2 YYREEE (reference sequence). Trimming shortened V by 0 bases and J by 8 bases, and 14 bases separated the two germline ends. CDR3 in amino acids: CASSLDPPGHEAFF. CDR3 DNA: TGTGCCAGCAGCTTGGATCCCCCGGGACACGAAGCTTTCTTT.

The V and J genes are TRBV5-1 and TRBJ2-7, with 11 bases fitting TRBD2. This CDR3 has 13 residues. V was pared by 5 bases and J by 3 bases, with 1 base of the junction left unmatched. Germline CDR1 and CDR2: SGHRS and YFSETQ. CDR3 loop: CASRLAGGYEQYF. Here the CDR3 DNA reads TGCGCCAGCAGGCTAGCGGGAGGCTACGAGCAGTACTTC.

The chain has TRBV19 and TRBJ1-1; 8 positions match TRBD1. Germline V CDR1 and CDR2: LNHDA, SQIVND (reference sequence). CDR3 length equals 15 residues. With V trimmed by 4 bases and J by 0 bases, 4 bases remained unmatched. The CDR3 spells CASSTGQVLNTEAFF. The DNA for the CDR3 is TGTGCCAGTAGTACGGGACAGGTGTTGAACACTGAAGCTTTCTTT.

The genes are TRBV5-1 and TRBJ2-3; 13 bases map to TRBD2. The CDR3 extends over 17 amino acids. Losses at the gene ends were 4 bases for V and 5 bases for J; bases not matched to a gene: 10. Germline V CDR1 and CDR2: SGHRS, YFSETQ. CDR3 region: CASSQTPGLAGLDTQYF. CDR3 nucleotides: TGCGCCAGCAGCCAAACACCGGGACTAGCGGGACTAGATACGCAGTATTTT.